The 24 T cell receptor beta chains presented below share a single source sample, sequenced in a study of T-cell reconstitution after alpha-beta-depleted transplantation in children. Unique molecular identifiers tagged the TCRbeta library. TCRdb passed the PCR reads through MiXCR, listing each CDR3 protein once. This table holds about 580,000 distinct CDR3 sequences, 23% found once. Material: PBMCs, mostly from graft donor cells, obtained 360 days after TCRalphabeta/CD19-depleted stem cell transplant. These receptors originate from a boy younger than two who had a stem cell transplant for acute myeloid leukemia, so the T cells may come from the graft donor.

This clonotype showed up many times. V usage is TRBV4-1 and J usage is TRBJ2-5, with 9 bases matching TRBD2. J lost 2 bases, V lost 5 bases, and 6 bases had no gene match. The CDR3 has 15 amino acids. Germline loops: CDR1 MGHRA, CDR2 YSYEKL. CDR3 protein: CASSVFAGGQETQYF. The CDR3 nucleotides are TGCGCCAGCAGCGTCTTTGCGGGGGGGCAAGAGACCCAGTACTTC.

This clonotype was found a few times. CDR3 sequence reads: CASSPARSQETQYF. For the CDR3, the DNA is TGCGCCAGCAGCCCGGCCCGGAGTCAAGAGACCCAGTACTTC. The chain couples TRBV5-1 to TRBJ2-5; D is unclear. This CDR3 spans 14 amino acids. Trimming removed 4 bases at V and 2 bases at J, with 12 bases between. Germline assignment: CDR1 SGHRS and CDR2 YFSETQ.

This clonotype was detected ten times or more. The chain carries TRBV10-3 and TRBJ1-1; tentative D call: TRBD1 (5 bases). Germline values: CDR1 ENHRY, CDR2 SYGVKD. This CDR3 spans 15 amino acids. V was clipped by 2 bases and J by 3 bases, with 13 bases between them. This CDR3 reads CAISEPRVGDTEAFF. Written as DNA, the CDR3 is TGTGCCATCAGTGAGCCCAGGGTGGGGGACACTGAAGCTTTCTTT.

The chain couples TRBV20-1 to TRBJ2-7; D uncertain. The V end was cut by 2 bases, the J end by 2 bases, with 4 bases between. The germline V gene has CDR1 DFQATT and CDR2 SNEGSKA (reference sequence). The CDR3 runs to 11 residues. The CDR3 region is CSARITYEQYF. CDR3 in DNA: TGCAGTGCTAGAATCACCTACGAGCAGTACTTC.

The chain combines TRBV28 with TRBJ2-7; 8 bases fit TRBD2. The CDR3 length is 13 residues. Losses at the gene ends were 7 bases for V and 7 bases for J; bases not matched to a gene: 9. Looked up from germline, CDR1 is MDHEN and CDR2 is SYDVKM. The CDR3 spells CASTGGGSEEQYV. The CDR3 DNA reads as TGTGCCAGCACCGGCGGGGGGAGCGAGGAGCAGTACGTC.

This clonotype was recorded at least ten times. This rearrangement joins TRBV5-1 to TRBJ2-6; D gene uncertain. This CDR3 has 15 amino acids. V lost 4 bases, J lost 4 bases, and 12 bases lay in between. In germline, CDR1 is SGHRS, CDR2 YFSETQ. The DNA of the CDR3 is TGCGCCAGCAGCCCGCTAGGTGCCGGGGCCAACGTCCTGACTTTC. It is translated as CASSPLGAGANVLTF.

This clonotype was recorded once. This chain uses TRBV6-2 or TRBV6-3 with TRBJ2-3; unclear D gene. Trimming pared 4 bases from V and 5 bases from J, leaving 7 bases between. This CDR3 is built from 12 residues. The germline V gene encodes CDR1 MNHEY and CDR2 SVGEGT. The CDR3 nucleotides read TGTGCCAGCAGTTTTTATGGAGATACGCAGTATTTT. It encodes CASSFYGDTQYF.

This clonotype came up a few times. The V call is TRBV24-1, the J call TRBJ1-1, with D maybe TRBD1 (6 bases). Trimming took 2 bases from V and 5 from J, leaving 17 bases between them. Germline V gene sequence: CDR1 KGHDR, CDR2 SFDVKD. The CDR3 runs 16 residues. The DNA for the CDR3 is TGTGCCACCAGTGATTCGGGCTCTGACAGGAGGACTGAAGCTTTCTTT. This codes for CATSDSGSDRRTEAFF.

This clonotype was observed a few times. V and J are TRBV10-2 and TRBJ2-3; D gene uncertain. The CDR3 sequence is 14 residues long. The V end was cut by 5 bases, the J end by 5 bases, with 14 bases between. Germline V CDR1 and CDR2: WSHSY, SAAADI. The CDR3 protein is CASSLGQWRDTQYF. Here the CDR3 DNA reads TGCGCCAGCAGTTTGGGCCAGTGGAGAGATACGCAGTATTTT.

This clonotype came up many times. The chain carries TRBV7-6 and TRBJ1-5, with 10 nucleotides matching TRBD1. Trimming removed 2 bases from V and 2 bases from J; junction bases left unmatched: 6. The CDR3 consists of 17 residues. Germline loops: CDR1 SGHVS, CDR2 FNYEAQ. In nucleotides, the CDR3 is TGTGCCAGCAGCTTATCCGCCGGGACAGGGGGCAATCAGCCCCAGCATTTT. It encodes CASSLSAGTGGNQPQHF. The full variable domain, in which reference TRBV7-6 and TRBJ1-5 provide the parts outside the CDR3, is GAGVSQSPRYKVTKRGQDVALRCDPISGHVSLYWYRQALGQGPEFLTYFNYEAQQDKSGLPNDRFSAERPEGSISTLTIQRTEQRDSAMYRCASSLSAGTGGNQPQHFGDGTRLSIL.

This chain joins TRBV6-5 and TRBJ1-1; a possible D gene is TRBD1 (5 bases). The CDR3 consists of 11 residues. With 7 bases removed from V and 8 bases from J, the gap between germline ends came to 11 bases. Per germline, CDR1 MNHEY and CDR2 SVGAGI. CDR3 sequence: CASTQGVEAFF. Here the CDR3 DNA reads TGTGCCAGCACTCAGGGTGTGGAAGCTTTCTTT.

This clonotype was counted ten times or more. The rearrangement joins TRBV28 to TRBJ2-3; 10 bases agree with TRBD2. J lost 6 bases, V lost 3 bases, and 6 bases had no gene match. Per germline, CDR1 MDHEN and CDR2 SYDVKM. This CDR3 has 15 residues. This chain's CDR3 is CASSFILAGSDTQYF. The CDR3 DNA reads TGTGCCAGCAGTTTTATACTAGCGGGGTCCGATACGCAGTATTTT.

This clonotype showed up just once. CDR3 residues: CASSLVGWDTEAFF. In DNA, the CDR3 is TGTGCCAGCAGCTTAGTTGGGTGGGACACTGAAGCTTTCTTT. The V call is TRBV7-2, the J call TRBJ1-1; D uncertain. Germline V gene data show CDR1 as SGHTA and CDR2 as FQGNSA. V was trimmed by 1 base and J by 3 bases, leaving 9 bases between them. The CDR3 contains 14 residues.

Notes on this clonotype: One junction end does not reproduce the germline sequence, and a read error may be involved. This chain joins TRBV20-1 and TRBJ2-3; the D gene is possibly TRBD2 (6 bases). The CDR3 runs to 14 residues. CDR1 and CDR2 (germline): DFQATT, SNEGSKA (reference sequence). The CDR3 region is CSARGDSDSDTQYF. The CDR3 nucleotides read TGCAGTGCCAGAGGGGACTCAGACAGTGATACGCAGTATTTT.

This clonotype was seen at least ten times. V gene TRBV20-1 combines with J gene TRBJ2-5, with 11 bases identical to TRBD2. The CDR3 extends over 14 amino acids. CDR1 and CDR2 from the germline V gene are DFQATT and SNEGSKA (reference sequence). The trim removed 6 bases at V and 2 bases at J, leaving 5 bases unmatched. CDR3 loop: CSAELAGAQETQYF. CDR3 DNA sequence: TGCAGTGCCGAACTAGCGGGGGCTCAAGAGACCCAGTACTTC.

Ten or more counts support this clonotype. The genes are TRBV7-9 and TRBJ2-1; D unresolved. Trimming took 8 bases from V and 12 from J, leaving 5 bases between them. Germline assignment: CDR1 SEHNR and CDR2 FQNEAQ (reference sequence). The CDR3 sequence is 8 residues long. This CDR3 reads CASPGQFF. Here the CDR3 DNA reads TGTGCCAGCCCGGGGCAGTTCTTC.

In nucleotides, the CDR3 is TGCGCCAGCAGAGTTCCGGGACAGGGGGCCCGGGAGACCCAGTACTTC. This encodes CASRVPGQGARETQYF. This chain joins TRBV5-1 and TRBJ2-5; 12 nucleotides align to TRBD1. The germline V gene encodes CDR1 SGHRS and CDR2 YFSETQ. The CDR3 contains 16 residues. J gave up 5 bases and V 5 bases, and 10 bases lay outside the gene matches.

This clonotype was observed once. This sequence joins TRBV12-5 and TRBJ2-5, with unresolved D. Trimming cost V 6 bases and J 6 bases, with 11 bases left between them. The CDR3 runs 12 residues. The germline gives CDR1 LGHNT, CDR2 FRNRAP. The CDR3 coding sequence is TGTGCTAGTGGGGACGGGCTGCAGACCCAGTACTTC. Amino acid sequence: CASGDGLQTQYF.

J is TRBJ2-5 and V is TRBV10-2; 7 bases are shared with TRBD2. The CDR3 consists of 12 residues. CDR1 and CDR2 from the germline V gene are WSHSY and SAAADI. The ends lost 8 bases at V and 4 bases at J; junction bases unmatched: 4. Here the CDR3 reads CASGGGRETQYF. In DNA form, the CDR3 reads TGCGCCAGCGGCGGGGGACGAGAGACCCAGTACTTC.

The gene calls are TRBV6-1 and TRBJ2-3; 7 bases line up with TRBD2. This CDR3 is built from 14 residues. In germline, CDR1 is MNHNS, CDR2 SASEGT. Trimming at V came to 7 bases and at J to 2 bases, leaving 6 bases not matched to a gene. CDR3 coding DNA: TGTGCCAGCATGCCGCGGGGGAACACAGATACGCAGTATTTT. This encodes CASMPRGNTDTQYF.

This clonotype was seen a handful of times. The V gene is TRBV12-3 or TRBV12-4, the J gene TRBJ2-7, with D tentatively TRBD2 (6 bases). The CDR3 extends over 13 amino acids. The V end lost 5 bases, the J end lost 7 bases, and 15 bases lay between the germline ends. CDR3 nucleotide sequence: TGTGCCAGCAGTCCGGGACTCCCTGGGGAGCAGTACGTC. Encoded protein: CASSPGLPGEQYV.

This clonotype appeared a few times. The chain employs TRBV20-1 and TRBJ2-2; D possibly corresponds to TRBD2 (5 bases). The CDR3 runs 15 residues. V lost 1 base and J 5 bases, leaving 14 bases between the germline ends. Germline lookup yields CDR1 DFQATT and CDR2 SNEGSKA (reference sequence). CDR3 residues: CSARGLGLGTGELFF. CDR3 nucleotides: TGCAGTGCTAGAGGCCTTGGACTGGGGACCGGGGAGCTGTTTTTT.

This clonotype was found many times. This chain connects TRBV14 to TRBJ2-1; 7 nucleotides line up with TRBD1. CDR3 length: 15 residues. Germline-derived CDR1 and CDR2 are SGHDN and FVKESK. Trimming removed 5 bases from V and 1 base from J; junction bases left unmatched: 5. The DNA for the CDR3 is TGTGCCAGCAGCTATGGGACAGCTTCCTACAATGAGCAGTTCTTC. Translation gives CASSYGTASYNEQFF.

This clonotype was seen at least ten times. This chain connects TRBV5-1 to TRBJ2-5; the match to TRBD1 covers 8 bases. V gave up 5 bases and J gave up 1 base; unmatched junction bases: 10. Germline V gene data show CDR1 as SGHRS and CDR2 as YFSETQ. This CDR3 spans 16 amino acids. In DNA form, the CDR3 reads TGCGCCAGCAGGTCCTCTGACAGGGGCCCCCAAGAGACCCAGTACTTC. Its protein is CASRSSDRGPQETQYF.